The clone carrying this T cell receptor beta chain appeared a single time. Sequencing used immunoSEQ multiplex PCR; TCRdb keeps in-frame clones, though not all of them. The repertoire holds more than 110,000 clones, with over 90% as singletons. The source of the sample is a study of T cell responses to AZD1222 COVID-19 vaccine. Between the trimmed V and J ends, which lost 2 bases and 8 bases, there was a span of 10 bases. The CDR3 is 13 amino acids. The V gene's germline CDR1 is MNHEY and CDR2 SVGAGI. Sequencing was performed on peripheral blood, taken on day 0 of AZD1222 vaccination. J is TRBJ2-1 and V is TRBV6-5; either TRBD1 or TRBD2 may fit D (5 bases each). The TCR was taken from an adult in good health. The CDR3 coding sequence is TGTGCCAGCAGTTACAGTATGGGGGATGAGCAGTTCTTC. This gives the protein CASSYSMGDEQFF.